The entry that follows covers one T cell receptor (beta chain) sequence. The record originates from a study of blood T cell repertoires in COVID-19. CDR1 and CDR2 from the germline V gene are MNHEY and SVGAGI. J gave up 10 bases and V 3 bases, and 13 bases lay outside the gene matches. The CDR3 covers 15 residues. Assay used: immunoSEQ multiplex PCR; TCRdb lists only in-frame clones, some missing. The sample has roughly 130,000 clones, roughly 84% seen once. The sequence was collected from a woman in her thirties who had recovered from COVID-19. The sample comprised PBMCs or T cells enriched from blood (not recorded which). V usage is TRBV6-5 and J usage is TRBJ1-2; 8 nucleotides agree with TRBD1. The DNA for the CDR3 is TGTGCCAGCAGTTATCCTGGACAGGGCGTGCTCGACTACACCTTC. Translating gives CASSYPGQGVLDYTF.